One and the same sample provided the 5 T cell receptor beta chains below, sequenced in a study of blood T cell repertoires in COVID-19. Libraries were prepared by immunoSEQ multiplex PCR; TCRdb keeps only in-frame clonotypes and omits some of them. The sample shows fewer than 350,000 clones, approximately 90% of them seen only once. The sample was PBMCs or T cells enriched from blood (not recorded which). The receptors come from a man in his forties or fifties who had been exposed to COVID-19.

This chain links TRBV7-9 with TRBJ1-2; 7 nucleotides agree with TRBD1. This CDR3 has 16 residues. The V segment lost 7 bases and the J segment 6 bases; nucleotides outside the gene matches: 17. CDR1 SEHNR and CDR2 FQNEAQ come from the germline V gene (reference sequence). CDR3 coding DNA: TGTGCCAGCACCTTCTCCGGGACAGTCGCCCTAAATGGCTACACCTTC. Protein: CASTFSGTVALNGYTF.

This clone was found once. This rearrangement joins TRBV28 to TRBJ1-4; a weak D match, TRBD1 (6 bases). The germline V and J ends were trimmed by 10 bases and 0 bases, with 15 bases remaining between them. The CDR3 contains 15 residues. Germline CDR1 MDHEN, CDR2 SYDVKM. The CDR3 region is CATLGPGATNEKLFF. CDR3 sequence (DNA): TGTGCCACGTTAGGTCCAGGGGCAACTAATGAAAAACTGTTTTTT.

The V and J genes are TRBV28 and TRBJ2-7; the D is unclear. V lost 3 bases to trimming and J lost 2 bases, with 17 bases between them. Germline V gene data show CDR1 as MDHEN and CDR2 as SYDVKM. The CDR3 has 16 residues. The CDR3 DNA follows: TGTGCCAGCAGTTTTAATTTGGCGGTCCTAACCTACGAGCAGTACTTC. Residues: CASSFNLAVLTYEQYF.

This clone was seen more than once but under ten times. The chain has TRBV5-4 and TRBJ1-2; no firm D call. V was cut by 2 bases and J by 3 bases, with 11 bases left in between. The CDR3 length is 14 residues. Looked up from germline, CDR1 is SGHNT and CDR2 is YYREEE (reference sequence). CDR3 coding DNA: TGTGCCAGCAGCTTTCTAGGCCGGGACTATGGCTACACCTTC. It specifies CASSFLGRDYGYTF. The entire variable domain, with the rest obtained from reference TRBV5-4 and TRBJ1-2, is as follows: ETGVTQSPTHLIKTRGQQVTLRCSSQSGHNTVSWYQQALGQGPQFIFQYYREEENGRGNFPPRFSGLQFPNYSSELNVNALELDDSALYLCASSFLGRDYGYTFGSGTRLTVV.

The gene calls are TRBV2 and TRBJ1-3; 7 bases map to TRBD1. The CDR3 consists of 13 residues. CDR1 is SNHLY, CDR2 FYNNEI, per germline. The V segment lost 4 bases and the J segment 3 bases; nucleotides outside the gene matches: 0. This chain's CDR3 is CASSGDSGNTIYF. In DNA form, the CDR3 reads TGTGCCAGCAGTGGGGACAGTGGAAACACCATATATTTT.